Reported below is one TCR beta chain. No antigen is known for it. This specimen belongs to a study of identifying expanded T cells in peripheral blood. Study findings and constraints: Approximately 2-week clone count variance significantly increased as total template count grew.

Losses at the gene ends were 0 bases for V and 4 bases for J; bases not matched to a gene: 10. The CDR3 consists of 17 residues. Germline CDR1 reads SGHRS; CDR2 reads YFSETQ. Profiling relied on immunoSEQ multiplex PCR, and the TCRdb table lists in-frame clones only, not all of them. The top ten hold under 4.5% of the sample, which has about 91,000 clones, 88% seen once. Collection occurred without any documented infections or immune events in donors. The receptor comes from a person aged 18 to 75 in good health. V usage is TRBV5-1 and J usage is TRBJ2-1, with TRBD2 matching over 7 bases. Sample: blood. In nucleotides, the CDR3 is TGCGCCAGCAGCTTGGGGATTGGGCTAGCGGATTACAATGAGCAGTTCTTC. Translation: CASSLGIGLADYNEQFF.